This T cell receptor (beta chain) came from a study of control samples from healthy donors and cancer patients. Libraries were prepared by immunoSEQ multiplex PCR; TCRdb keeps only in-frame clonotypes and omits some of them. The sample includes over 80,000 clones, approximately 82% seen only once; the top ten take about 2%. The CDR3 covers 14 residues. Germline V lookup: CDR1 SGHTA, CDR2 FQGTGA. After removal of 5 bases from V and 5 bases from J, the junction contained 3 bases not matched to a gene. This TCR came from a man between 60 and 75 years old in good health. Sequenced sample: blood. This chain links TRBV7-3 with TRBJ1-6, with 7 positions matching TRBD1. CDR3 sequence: CASSETGDNSPLHF. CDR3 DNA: TGTGCCAGCAGCGAAACAGGGGATAATTCACCCCTCCACTTT.